This TCR beta chain was recovered during a study of blood T cell repertoires in COVID-19. On the study more broadly: The United States, Italy and Spain were the sources of the acute and convalescent COVID-19 samples. The cDNA or gDNA used as material had been derived from T cells, B-cell-depleted T cells, or PBMCs.

CDR3 size: 16 residues. The V gene lost 1 base and the J gene lost 3 bases, with 15 bases spanning the gap. A few counts support this clone. As processed by the authors: Estimation of nucleated cell counts relied on the amplification of reference gene primers. Profiling relied on immunoSEQ multiplex PCR, and the TCRdb table lists in-frame clones only, not all of them. Clonal size and the V and J genes are those of that table, whereas D and trimming came from the DNA. The repertoire holds roughly 190,000 clones, around four fifths seen once, with 13% to 15% in the top ten. The source of this sequence is a young man with active or convalescent COVID-19. The sequencing input was peripheral blood. J is TRBJ2-5 and V is TRBV23-1; tentatively, D is TRBD2 (6 bases). TRBV23-1 is labeled an ORF, and its function is uncertain. This CDR3 reads CASSQCVPRDKETQYF. CDR3 DNA: TGCGCCAGCAGTCAATGCGTTCCGCGGGATAAAGAGACCCAGTACTTC.